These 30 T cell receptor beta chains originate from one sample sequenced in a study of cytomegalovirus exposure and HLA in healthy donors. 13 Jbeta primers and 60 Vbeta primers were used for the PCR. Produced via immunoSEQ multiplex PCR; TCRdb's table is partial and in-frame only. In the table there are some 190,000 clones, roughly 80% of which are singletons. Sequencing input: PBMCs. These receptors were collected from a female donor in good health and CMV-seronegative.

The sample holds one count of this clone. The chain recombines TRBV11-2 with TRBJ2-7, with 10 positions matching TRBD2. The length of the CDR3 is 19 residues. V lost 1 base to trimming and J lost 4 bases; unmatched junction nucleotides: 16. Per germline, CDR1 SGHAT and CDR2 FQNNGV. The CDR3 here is CASSLAQAGTSALNYEQYF. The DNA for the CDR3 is TGTGCCAGCAGCTTAGCTCAGGCCGGGACTAGCGCCTTAAATTACGAGCAGTACTTC.

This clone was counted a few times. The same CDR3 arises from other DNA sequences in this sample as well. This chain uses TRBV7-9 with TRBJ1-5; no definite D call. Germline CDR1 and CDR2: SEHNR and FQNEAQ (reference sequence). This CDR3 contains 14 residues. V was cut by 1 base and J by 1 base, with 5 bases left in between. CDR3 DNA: TGTGCCAGCAGCTTAGGACAAAGCAATCAGCCCCAGCATTTT. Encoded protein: CASSLGQSNQPQHF.

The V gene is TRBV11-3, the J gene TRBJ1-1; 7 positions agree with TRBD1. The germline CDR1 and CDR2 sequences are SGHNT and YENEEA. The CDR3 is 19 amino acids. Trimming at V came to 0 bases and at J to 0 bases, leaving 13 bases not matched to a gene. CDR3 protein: CASSLEGIPGQQMNTEAFF. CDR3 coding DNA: TGTGCCAGCAGCTTAGAAGGGATACCGGGACAGCAGATGAACACTGAAGCTTTCTTT.

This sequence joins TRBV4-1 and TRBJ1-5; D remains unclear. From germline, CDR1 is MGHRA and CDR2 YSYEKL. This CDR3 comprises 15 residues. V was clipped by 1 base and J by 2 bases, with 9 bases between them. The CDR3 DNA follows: TGCGCCAGCAGCCAAGCAGCAGGCCGCAATCAGCCCCAGCATTTT. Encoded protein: CASSQAAGRNQPQHF.

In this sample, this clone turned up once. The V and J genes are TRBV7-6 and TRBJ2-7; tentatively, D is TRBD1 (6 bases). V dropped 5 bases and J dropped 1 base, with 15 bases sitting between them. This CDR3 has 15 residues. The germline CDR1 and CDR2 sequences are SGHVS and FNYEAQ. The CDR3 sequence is CASSPGQRESYEQYF. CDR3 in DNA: TGTGCCAGCAGCCCGGGACAACGGGAATCCTACGAGCAGTACTTC.

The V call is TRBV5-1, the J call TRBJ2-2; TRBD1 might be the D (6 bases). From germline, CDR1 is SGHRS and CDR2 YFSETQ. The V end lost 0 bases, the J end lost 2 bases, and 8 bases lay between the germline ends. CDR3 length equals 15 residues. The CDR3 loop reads CASSLDRVNTGELFF. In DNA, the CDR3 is TGCGCCAGCAGCTTGGACAGGGTTAACACCGGGGAGCTGTTTTTT.

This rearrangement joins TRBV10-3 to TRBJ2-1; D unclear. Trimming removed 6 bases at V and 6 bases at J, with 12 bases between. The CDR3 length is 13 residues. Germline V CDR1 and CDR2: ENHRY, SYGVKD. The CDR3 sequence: CAISAEASNEQFF. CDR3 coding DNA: TGTGCCATCAGCGCTGAAGCTAGCAATGAGCAGTTCTTC.

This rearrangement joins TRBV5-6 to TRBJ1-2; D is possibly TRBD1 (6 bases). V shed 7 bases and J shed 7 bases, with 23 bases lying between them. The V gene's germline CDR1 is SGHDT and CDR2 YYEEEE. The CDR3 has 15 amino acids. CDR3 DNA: TGTGCCAGCGGCTGGTGGACAGATGGGTCTGGTGGCTACACCTTC. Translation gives CASGWWTDGSGGYTF.

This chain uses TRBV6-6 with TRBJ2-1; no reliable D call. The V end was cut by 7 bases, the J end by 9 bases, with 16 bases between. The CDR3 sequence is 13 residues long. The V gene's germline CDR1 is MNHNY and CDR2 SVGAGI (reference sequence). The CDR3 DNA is TGTGCCAGCACCCCCCCTGGCCTTGCTGAGCAGTTCTTC. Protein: CASTPPGLAEQFF.

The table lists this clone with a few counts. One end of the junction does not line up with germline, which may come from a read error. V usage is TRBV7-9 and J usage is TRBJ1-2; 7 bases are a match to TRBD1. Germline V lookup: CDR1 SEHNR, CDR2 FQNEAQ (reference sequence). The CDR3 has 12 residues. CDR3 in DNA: TGTTCCAGCGCCCAGGGGGACTATGGCTACACCTTC. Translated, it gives CSSAQGDYGYTF.

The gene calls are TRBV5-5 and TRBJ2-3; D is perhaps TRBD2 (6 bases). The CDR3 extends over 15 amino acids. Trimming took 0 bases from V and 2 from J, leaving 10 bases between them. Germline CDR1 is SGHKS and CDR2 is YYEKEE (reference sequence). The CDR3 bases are TGTGCCAGCAGCTTGGGGGCTAGCGTCACAGATACGCAGTATTTT. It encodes CASSLGASVTDTQYF. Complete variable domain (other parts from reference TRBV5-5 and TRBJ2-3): DAGVTQSPTHLIKTRGQQVTLRCSPISGHKSVSWYQQVLGQGPQFIFQYYEKEERGRGNFPDRFSARQFPNYSSELNVNALLLGDSALYLCASSLGASVTDTQYFGPGTRLTVL.

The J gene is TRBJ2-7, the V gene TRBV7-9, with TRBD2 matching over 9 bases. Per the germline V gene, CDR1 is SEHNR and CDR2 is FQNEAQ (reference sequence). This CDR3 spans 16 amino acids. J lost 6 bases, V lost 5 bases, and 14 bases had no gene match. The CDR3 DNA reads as TGTGCCAGCAGCCGGACTAACGCGGGAGGGGGGGGCGAGCAGTACTTC. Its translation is CASSRTNAGGGGEQYF.

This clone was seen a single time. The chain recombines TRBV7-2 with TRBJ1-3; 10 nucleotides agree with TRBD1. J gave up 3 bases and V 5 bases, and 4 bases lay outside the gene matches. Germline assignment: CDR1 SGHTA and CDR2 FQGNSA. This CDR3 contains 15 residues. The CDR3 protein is CASSHRTGGGNTIYF. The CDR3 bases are TGTGCCAGCAGCCATCGGACAGGGGGTGGAAACACCATATATTTT.

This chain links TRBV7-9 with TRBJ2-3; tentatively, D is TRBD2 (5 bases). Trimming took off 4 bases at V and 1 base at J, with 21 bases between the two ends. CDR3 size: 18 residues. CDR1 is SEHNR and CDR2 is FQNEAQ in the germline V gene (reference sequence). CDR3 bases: TGTGCCAGCAGCTCCCCTACCCCGGCGGGCCGTCGCACAGATACGCAGTATTTT. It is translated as CASSSPTPAGRRTDTQYF.

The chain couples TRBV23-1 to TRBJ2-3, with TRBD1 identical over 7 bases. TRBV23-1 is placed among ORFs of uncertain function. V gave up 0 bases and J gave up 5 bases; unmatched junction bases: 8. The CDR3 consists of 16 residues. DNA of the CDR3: TGCGCCAGCAGTCAATCATTCTACAGGGGCTTAGATACGCAGTATTTT. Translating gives CASSQSFYRGLDTQYF.

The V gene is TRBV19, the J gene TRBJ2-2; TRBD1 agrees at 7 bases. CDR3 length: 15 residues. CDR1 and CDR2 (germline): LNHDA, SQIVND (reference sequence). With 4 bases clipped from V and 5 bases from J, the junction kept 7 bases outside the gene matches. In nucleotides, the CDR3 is TGTGCCAGTAGTACCAAGGACAGGTTTACCGGGGAGCTGTTTTTT. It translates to CASSTKDRFTGELFF.

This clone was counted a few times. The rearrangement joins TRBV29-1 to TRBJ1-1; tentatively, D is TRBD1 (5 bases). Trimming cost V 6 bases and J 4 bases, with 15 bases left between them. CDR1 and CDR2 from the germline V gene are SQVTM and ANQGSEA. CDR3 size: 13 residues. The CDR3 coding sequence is TGCAGCGTAGAAAAGGGGTTTAGCACTGAAGCTTTCTTT. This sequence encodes CSVEKGFSTEAFF.

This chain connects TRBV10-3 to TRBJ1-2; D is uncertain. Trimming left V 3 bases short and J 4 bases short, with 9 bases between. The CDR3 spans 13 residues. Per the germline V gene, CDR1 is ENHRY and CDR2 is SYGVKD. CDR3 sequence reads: CAISDPRGYGYTF. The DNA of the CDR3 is TGTGCCATCAGTGACCCCCGAGGCTATGGCTACACCTTC.

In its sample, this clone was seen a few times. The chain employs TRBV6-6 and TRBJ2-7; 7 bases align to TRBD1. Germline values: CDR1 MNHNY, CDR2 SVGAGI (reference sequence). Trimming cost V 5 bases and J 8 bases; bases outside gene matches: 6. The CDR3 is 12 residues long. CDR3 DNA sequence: TGTGCCAGCAGTCCCAGGGACAGTCAGCAGTACTTC. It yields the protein CASSPRDSQQYF.

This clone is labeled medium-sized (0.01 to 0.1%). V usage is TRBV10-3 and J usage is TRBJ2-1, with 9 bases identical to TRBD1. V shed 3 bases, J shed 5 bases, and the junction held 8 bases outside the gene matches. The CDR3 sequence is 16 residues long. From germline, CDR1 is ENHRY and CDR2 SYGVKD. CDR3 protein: CAISDVGTGPDNEQFF. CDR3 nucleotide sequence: TGTGCCATCAGTGATGTCGGGACAGGGCCTGACAATGAGCAGTTCTTC.

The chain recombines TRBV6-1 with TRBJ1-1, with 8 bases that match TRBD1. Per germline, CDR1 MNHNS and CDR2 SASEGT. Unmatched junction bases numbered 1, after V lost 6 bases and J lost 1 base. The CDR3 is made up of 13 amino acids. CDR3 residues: CASRDRGNTEAFF. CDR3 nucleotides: TGTGCCAGCAGAGACAGGGGGAACACTGAAGCTTTCTTT.

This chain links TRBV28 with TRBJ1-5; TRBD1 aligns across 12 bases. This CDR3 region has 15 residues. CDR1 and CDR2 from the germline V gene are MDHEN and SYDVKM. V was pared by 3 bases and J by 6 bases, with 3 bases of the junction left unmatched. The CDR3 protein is CASSLLGQGAQPQHF. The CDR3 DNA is TGTGCCAGCAGTTTGTTGGGACAGGGGGCTCAGCCCCAGCATTTT. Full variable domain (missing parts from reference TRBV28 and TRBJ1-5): DVKVTQSSRYLVKRTGEKVFLECVQDMDHENMFWYRQDPGLGLRLIYFSYDVKMKEKGDIPEGYSVSREKKERFSLILESASTNQTSMYLCASSLLGQGAQPQHFGDGTRLSIL.

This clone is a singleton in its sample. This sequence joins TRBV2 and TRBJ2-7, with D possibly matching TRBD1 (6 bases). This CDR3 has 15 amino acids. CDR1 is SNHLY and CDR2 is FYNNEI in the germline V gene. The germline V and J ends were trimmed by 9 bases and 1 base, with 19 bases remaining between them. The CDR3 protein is CASEWWGPLSYEQYF. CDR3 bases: TGTGCCAGTGAGTGGTGGGGGCCTCTTTCCTACGAGCAGTACTTC.

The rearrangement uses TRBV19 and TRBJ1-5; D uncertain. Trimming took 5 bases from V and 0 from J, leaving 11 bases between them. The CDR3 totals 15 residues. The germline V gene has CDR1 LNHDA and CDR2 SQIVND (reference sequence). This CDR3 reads CASSPNRDSNQPQHF. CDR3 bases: TGTGCCAGTAGTCCAAACAGAGATAGCAATCAGCCCCAGCATTTT.

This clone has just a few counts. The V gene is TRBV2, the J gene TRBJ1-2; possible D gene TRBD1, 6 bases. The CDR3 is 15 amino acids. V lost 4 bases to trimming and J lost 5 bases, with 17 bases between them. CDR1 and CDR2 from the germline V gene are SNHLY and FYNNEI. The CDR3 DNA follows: TGTGCCAGCAGTGCTGGGACATTGGGTCGTTATGGCTACACCTTC. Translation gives CASSAGTLGRYGYTF.

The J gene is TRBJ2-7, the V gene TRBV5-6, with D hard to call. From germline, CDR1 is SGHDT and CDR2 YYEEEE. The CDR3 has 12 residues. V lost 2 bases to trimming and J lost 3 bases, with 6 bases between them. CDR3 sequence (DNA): TGTGCCAGCAGCTTTGGTAGCTACGAGCAGTACTTC. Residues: CASSFGSYEQYF.

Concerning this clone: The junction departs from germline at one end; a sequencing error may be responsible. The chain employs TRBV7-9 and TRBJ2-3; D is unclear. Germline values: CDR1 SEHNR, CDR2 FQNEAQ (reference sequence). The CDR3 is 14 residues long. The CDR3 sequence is CSSSLATGLHTQYF. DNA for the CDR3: TGTTCCAGCAGCTTAGCAACCGGTTTGCATACGCAGTATTTT.

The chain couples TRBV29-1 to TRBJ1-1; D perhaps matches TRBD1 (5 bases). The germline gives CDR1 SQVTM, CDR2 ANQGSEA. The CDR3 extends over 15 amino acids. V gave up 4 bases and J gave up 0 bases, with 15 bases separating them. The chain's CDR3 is CSVGPWGTMNTEAFF. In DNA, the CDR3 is TGCAGCGTTGGACCCTGGGGCACCATGAACACTGAAGCTTTCTTT.

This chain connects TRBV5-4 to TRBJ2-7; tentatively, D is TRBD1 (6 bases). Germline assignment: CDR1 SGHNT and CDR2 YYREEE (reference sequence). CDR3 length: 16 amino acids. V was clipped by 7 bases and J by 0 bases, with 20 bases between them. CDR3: CASFPTPGASSYEQYF. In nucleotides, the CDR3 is TGTGCCAGCTTTCCAACACCAGGGGCTAGCTCCTACGAGCAGTACTTC. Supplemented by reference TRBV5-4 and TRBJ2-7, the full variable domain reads ETGVTQSPTHLIKTRGQQVTLRCSSQSGHNTVSWYQQALGQGPQFIFQYYREEENGRGNFPPRFSGLQFPNYSSELNVNALELDDSALYLCASFPTPGASSYEQYFGPGTRLTVT.

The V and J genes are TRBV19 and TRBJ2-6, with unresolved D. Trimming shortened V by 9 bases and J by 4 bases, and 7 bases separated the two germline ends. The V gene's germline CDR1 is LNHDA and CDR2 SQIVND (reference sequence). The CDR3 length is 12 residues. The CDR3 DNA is TGTGCCAGCCGTCGGGGGGCCAACGTCCTGACTTTC. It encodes CASRRGANVLTF.